The rows below give T cell receptor beta chains drawn from one sample of a study of CD8 T cells in ankylosing spondylitis. A single record per CDR3 protein comes from TCRdb applying MiXCR to the 5' RACE reads. Seen here are around 39,000 distinct CDR3 sequences, approximately 10% observed once, and the top ten hold 20%. Source material: synovial fluid, either unsorted or a sorted T cell fraction (not recorded which). These receptors all come from a male donor with ankylosing spondylitis. The CDR3 runs from the conserved cysteine through the conserved F or W. The D gene is left open where the match is weak. Only part of the rows carry a size: once, few, many, or a class if the clone is expanded.

cdr3_nt	cdr3_aa	clone_size	v_call	j_call	d_call
TGTGCCAGTAGCCAGGGACAGACCAATGAGCAGTTCTTC	CASSQGQTNEQFF	.	TRBV19	TRBJ2-1	TRBD1
TGTGCCAGCAGCCTGGTCGGACAGGGCGGTTCAAAGACCGGGGAGCTGTTTTTT	CASSLVGQGGSKTGELFF	few	TRBV11-1	TRBJ2-2	TRBD1
TGTGCCAGCAGCAGGACAGGTGGTGAAGGCACTGAAGCTTTCTTT	CASSRTGGEGTEAFF	.	TRBV6-4	TRBJ1-1	TRBD1
TGCAGTGCTGTATCACCTAGCGGGACACGAGATACGCAGTATTTT	CSAVSPSGTRDTQYF	.	TRBV20-1	TRBJ2-3	TRBD2
TGCGCCAGCAGCTTGGAAACAGGTAGAAATCAGCCCCAGCATTTT	CASSLETGRNQPQHF	few	TRBV5-1	TRBJ1-5	.
TGTGCCACCAGCACACAGGTCCACCCTGAAGCTTTCTTT	CATSTQVHPEAFF	many	TRBV15	TRBJ1-1	.
TGTGCCAGCAGCGCACAAACAGGGGCCTACAATGAGCAGTTCTTC	CASSAQTGAYNEQFF	.	TRBV7-8	TRBJ2-1	TRBD1
TGTGCCAGCAGTCGGGGTAGCGGGGACACAGATACGCAGTATTTT	CASSRGSGDTDTQYF	many	TRBV7-3	TRBJ2-3	TRBD2
TGCAGCGTCGCCCCGGCCTGGGGAGCCAAAAACATTCAGTACTTC	CSVAPAWGAKNIQYF	many	TRBV29-1	TRBJ2-4	.
TGTGCCAGCAGCCAGGTTCAGGGAGGGACTGAAGCTTTCTTT	CASSQVQGGTEAFF	few	TRBV4-2	TRBJ1-1	.
TGTGCCAGCAGTCGGACAGGACCAACTAATGAAAAACTGTTTTTT	CASSRTGPTNEKLFF	.	TRBV6-2/TRBV6-3	TRBJ1-4	TRBD1
TGTGCCAGCAGCCCCGGGGGCCAGAGGGATACGCAGTATTTT	CASSPGGQRDTQYF	.	TRBV9	TRBJ2-3	.
TGTGCCGTAGCGACAGGCGATTCGGCAGATACGCAGTATTTT	CAVATGDSADTQYF	few	TRBV10-3	TRBJ2-3	.
TGCGCCAGCAGCCACAACGTCGGGGCTTGGTTGGCCGGCTACACCTTC	CASSHNVGAWLAGYTF	few	TRBV4-3	TRBJ1-2	.
TGTGCCAGCATCAGGCCGGGCACCGGGGAGCTGTTTTTT	CASIRPGTGELFF	many	TRBV7-9	TRBJ2-2	.
TGTGCCAGCAGTTACTCTGGAGCCCTCAGCAATCAGCCCCAGCATTTT	CASSYSGALSNQPQHF	many	TRBV6-2/TRBV6-3	TRBJ1-5	.
TGTGCCAGCAGCGTAGACCCGGCCCTCGACGAGCAGTACTTC	CASSVDPALDEQYF	many	TRBV9	TRBJ2-7	.